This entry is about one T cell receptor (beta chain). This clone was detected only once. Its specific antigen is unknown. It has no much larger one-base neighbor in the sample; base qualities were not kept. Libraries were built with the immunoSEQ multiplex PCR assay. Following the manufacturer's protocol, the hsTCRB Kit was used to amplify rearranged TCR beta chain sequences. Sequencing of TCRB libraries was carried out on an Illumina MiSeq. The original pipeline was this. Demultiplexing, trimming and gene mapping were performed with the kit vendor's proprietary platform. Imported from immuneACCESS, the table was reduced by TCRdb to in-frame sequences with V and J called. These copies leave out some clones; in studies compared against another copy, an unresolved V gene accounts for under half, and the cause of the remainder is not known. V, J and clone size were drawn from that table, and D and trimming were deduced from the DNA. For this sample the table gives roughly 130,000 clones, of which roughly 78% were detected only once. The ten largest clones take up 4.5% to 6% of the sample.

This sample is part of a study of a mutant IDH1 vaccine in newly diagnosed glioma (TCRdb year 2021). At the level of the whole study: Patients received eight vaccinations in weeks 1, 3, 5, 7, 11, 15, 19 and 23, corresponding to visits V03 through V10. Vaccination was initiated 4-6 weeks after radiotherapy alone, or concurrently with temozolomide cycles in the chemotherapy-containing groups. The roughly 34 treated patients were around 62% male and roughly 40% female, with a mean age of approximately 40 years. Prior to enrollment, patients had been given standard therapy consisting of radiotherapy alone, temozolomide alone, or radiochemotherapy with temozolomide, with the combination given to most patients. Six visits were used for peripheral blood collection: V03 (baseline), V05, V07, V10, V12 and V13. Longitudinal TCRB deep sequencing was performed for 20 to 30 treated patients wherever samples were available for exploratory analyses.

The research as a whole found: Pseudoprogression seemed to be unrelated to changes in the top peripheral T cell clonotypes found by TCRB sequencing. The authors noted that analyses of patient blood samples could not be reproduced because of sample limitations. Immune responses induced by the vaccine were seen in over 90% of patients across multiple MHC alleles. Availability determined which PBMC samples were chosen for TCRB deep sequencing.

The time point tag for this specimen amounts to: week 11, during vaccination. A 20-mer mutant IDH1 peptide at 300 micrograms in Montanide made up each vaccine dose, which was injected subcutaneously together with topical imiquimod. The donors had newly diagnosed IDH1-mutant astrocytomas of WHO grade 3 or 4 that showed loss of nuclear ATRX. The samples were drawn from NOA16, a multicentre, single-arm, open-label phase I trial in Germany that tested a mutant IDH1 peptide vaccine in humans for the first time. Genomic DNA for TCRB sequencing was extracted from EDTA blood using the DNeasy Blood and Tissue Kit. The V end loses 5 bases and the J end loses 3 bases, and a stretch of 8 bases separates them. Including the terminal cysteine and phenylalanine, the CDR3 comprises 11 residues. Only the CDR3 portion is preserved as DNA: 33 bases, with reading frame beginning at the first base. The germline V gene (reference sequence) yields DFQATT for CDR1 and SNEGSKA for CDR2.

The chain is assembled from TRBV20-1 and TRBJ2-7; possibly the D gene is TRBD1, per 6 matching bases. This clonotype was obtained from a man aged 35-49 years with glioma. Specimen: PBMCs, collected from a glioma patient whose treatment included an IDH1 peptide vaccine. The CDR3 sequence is CSAGRGYEQYF. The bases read TGCAGTGCTGGCAGGGGCTACGAGCAGTACTTC.